Shown below are 5 T cell receptor beta chains from a single sample sequenced in a study of cytomegalovirus exposure and HLA in healthy donors. The PCR ran on 60 Vbeta and 13 Jbeta primers. Profiling relied on immunoSEQ multiplex PCR, and the TCRdb table lists in-frame clones only, not all of them. The data show roughly 160,000 clones, roughly 80% seen once. The specimen was PBMCs. These TCRs come from a man aged 40-49 years in good health and CMV-seronegative.

The chain employs TRBV5-1 and TRBJ2-3; D not certain. V was shortened by 0 bases and J by 6 bases, with 5 bases between the two germline ends. Per germline, CDR1 SGHRS and CDR2 YFSETQ. This CDR3 contains 12 residues. CDR3 sequence (DNA): TGCGCCAGCAGCTTGGGCAGGGATACGCAGTATTTT. This codes for CASSLGRDTQYF.

This clone showed up just once. This chain joins TRBV5-6 and TRBJ2-1, with D unclear. V was cut by 3 bases and J by 3 bases, with 10 bases left in between. This CDR3 contains 14 residues. Germline CDR1 is SGHDT and CDR2 is YYEEEE. DNA for the CDR3: TGTGCCAGCAGCTCTAAACAGATCTACAATGAGCAGTTCTTC. Protein product: CASSSKQIYNEQFF. The variable domain in full, with the rest retrieved from reference TRBV5-6 and TRBJ2-1, is DAGVTQSPTHLIKTRGQQVTLRCSPKSGHDTVSWYQQALGQGPQFIFQYYEEEERQRGNFPDRFSGHQFPNYSSELNVNALLLGDSALYLCASSSKQIYNEQFFGPGTRLTVL.

V and J are TRBV10-3 and TRBJ2-6; 7 bases line up with TRBD1. This CDR3 comprises 19 residues. Germline V gene sequence: CDR1 ENHRY, CDR2 SYGVKD. J was trimmed by 1 base and V by 2 bases; bases with no gene match: 11. CDR3 bases: TGTGCCATCAGTGAGGGTGTGGCAGGGGGAAGGTCTGGGGCCAACGTCCTGACTTTC. As protein: CAISEGVAGGRSGANVLTF.

The rearrangement uses TRBV27 and TRBJ1-4; weak D call: TRBD1 (5 bases). The CDR3 has 12 residues. From germline, CDR1 is MNHEY and CDR2 SMNVEV (reference sequence). V lost 1 base and J 11 bases, leaving 8 bases between the germline ends. The CDR3 is CASSLLGGKLFF. The CDR3 region has the DNA TGTGCCAGCAGTTTATTGGGGGGGAAACTGTTTTTT. The variable domain in full, with the rest retrieved from reference TRBV27 and TRBJ1-4, is EAQVTQNPRYLITVTGKKLTVTCSQNMNHEYMSWYRQDPGLGLRQIYYSMNVEVTDKGDVPEGYKVSRKEKRNFPLILESPSPNQTSLYFCASSLLGGKLFFGSGTQLSVL.

CDR3 sequence (DNA): TGTGCCAGCAGTGCGACAGGTACGGGCTCCTACGAGCAGTACTTC. Translation: CASSATGTGSYEQYF. The chain uses TRBV28 and TRBJ2-7; possible D gene TRBD1, 6 bases. The germline V gene has CDR1 MDHEN and CDR2 SYDVKM. CDR3 length: 15 amino acids. V shed 5 bases and J shed 0 bases, with 14 bases lying between them. Based on the CDR3 plus reference TRBV28 and TRBJ2-7, the full variable domain is DVKVTQSSRYLVKRTGEKVFLECVQDMDHENMFWYRQDPGLGLRLIYFSYDVKMKEKGDIPEGYSVSREKKERFSLILESASTNQTSMYLCASSATGTGSYEQYFGPGTRLTVT.